A selection of T cell receptor beta chains follows, all from one sample in a study of yellow fever vaccine responses in identical twins. TCRdb itself ran the RT-PCR reads through MiXCR, one entry per CDR3 protein. Of 30,000 to 40,000 distinct CDR3 sequences listed, about 63% are singletons. The sample here was T cells from blood (PBMCs), unsorted or a sorted subset (not recorded which), taken before or after yellow fever vaccination (not recorded which). All receptors derive from a woman between 18 and 30 years old who received the yellow fever vaccine. Each CDR3 is given with its conserved first and last residue. A D gene is named only where the DNA matches it firmly. Not every row has a clone size; where given, it reads once, few, many or a size class.

TRBD2,TRBJ2-7,.,TRBV18,18,CASSPPFSTSGLNYEQYF,TGTGCCAGCTCACCACCGTTCTCTACTAGCGGGCTTAACTACGAGCAGTACTTC
.,TRBJ1-5,.,TRBV15,16,CATSRDTLAANQPQHF,TGTGCCACCAGCAGAGACACATTGGCAGCAAATCAGCCCCAGCATTTT
.,TRBJ1-5,few,TRBV5-1,13,CASSFQTGQPQHF,TGCGCCAGCAGCTTTCAAACGGGGCAGCCCCAGCATTTT
TRBD1,TRBJ2-3,.,TRBV6-4,14,CASSDGQGADTQYF,TGTGCCAGCAGTGACGGACAGGGGGCAGATACGCAGTATTTT
TRBD2,TRBJ2-3,.,TRBV29-1,14,CSASGLAGTDTQYF,TGCAGCGCCTCGGGACTAGCAGGCACAGATACGCAGTATTTT
TRBD1,TRBJ1-2,.,TRBV10-3,14,CAISESTDRGLYTF,TGTGCCATCAGTGAGTCGACTGACAGGGGACTGTACACCTTC
.,TRBJ1-2,few,TRBV18,14,CASSPWGANYGYTF,TGTGCCAGCTCACCTTGGGGGGCCAACTATGGCTACACCTTC
.,TRBJ2-2,.,TRBV18,15,CASSWRGANTGELFF,TGTGCCAGCTCCTGGCGAGGGGCGAACACCGGGGAGCTGTTTTTT
.,TRBJ1-5,.,TRBV5-6,17,CASSLVLWDQSNQPQHF,TGTGCCAGCAGCTTGGTACTTTGGGACCAAAGCAATCAGCCCCAGCATTTT
TRBD1,TRBJ2-1,few,TRBV10-1,20,CASSRQGEWVYGGSYNEQFF,TGCGCCAGCAGTCGACAGGGGGAATGGGTATATGGTGGCTCCTACAATGAGCAGTTCTTC
.,TRBJ1-2,.,TRBV6-4,18,CASSDSLGDPIPNYGYTF,TGTGCCAGCAGTGACTCCCTGGGGGACCCTATACCTAACTATGGCTACACCTTC